The TCR beta chain described here comes from a study of T cell responses to AZD1222 COVID-19 vaccine. The assay was immunoSEQ multiplex PCR, and TCRdb's table has in-frame clones only and misses some. The table records more than 90,000 clones, 87% of them present only once. The sample was peripheral blood, taken 28 days after the second AZD1222 dose. The clonotype originates from an adult who received the AZD1222 COVID-19 vaccine.

CDR3 sequence: CASSYVQGSGYGYTF. CDR3 DNA: TGTGCCAGCAGTTACGTTCAGGGAAGTGGCTATGGCTACACCTTC. The rearrangement joins TRBV6-5 to TRBJ1-2; tentatively, D is TRBD1 (5 bases). The V and J ends lost 2 bases and 4 bases respectively, with 14 bases between them. The CDR3 length is 15 residues. Per the germline V gene, CDR1 is MNHEY and CDR2 is SVGAGI.